This passage covers 18 T cell receptor beta chains from one sample sequenced in a study of OX40 agonist ivuxolimab in advanced cancers. Method: immunoSEQ multiplex PCR; TCRdb's copy keeps in-frame clones and lacks some. This table holds about 48,000 clones, about 88% found once. This specimen consisted of CD4+ or CD8+ T cells sorted from blood, obtained in a trial of the OX40 agonist ivuxolimab. The receptors derive from an adult with an advanced solid tumor such as melanoma, head and neck, liver or kidney cancer.

The chain has TRBV5-1 and TRBJ2-5; D not certain. The CDR3 spans 12 residues. Germline CDR1 reads SGHRS; CDR2 reads YFSETQ. The ends were cut back, 3 bases at V and 2 bases at J, with 5 bases in the middle. This chain's CDR3 is CASSSQQETQYF. CDR3 sequence (DNA): TGCGCCAGCAGCTCCCAACAAGAGACCCAGTACTTC.

The chain combines TRBV18 with TRBJ2-7, with a possible D match to TRBD2 (5 bases). The CDR3 length is 13 residues. Germline CDR1 and CDR2: KGHSH and LQKENI. Trimming removed 5 bases at V and 2 bases at J, with 10 bases between. The CDR3 here is CASSSPGAYEQYF. The DNA for the CDR3 is TGTGCCAGCTCATCCCCCGGGGCCTACGAGCAGTACTTC.

The V gene is TRBV18, the J gene TRBJ1-1; D possibly corresponds to TRBD1 (5 bases). Germline V gene sequence: CDR1 KGHSH, CDR2 LQKENI. The CDR3 loop spans 13 amino acids. Trimming removed 2 bases at V and 6 bases at J, with 10 bases between. The CDR3 DNA follows: TGTGCCAGCTCACCATTGAGGGGTTCTGAAGCTTTCTTT. As protein: CASSPLRGSEAFF.

The chain carries TRBV7-6 and TRBJ2-5; D is perhaps TRBD1 (5 bases). Germline V CDR1 and CDR2: SGHVS, FNYEAQ. V lost 1 base and J lost 2, with 8 bases in between. The CDR3 length is 14 residues. The CDR3 DNA sequence: TGTGCCAGCAGCTTAGGGCAGGGACAAGAGACCCAGTACTTC. This gives the protein CASSLGQGQETQYF.

The chain uses TRBV29-1 and TRBJ2-7; tentatively, D is TRBD1 (6 bases). The CDR3 has 12 residues. V lost 6 bases and J lost 4, with 13 bases in between. Germline V gene lookup returns CDR1 SQVTM and CDR2 ANQGSEA. The CDR3: CSVEDSRYEQYF. The DNA of the CDR3 is TGCAGCGTAGAGGACAGCCGGTACGAGCAGTACTTC.

The chain carries TRBV4-1 and TRBJ1-5; D might be TRBD1 (6 bases). Trimming removed 2 bases from V and 10 bases from J, with 15 bases in between. Germline-derived CDR1 and CDR2 are MGHRA and YSYEKL. The CDR3 is made up of 14 amino acids. CDR3 DNA sequence: TGCGCCAGCAGCCAACCCGGGACACTTCGCCCCCAGCATTTT. Protein product: CASSQPGTLRPQHF.

This clone was picked up a small number of times. The V and J genes are TRBV4-1 and TRBJ1-5; 7 nucleotides match TRBD1. The germline V gene has CDR1 MGHRA and CDR2 YSYEKL. The CDR3 runs 16 residues. V shed 1 base, J shed 6 bases, and the junction held 9 bases outside the gene matches. The CDR3, as DNA: TGCGCCAGCAGCCAAGGTGCACAGGGGATAGGTCAGCCCCAGCATTTT. This codes for CASSQGAQGIGQPQHF.

V gene TRBV7-2 combines with J gene TRBJ1-4; the D gene is possibly TRBD1 (5 bases). Germline V CDR1 and CDR2: SGHTA, FQGNSA. The CDR3 covers 11 residues. Trimming pared 5 bases from V and 8 bases from J, leaving 6 bases between. CDR3: CASSGDEKLFF. In DNA form, the CDR3 reads TGTGCCAGCAGCGGGGACGAAAAACTGTTTTTT.

By share of the sample, this clone is medium-sized. CDR3 nucleotides: TGCAGCGTGGACCTGGGGGGCTACACCTTC. It translates to CSVDLGGYTF. This rearrangement joins TRBV29-1 to TRBJ1-2; D remains unclear. V lost 6 bases and J 8 bases, leaving 10 bases between the germline ends. CDR1 and CDR2 from the germline V gene are SQVTM and ANQGSEA. This CDR3 spans 10 amino acids. Complete variable domain (other parts from reference TRBV29-1 and TRBJ1-2): SAVISQKPSRDICQRGTSLTIQCQVDSQVTMMFWYRQQPGQSLTLIATANQGSEATYESGFVIDKFPISRPNLTFSTLTVSNMSPEDSSIYLCSVDLGGYTFGSGTRLTVV.

This clone came up once. CDR3: CASSYSRGGLNTEAFF. The CDR3 region has the DNA TGTGCCAGCAGTTACTCTCGTGGGGGGCTGAACACTGAAGCTTTCTTT. This rearrangement joins TRBV6-5 to TRBJ1-1, with D possibly TRBD1 on 6 matching bases. V was shortened by 0 bases and J by 0 bases, with 11 bases between the two germline ends. CDR3 size: 16 residues. The V gene's germline CDR1 is MNHEY and CDR2 SVGAGI.

The J gene is TRBJ1-1, the V gene TRBV18, with TRBD1 as a possible D gene (6 bases). Trimming took off 0 bases at V and 4 bases at J, with 18 bases between the two ends. CDR3 size: 17 residues. Germline V gene lookup returns CDR1 KGHSH and CDR2 LQKENI. The DNA of the CDR3 is TGTGCCAGCTCACCACCTTCAGGGGCGCAGGGAAGCACTGAAGCTTTCTTT. It is translated as CASSPPSGAQGSTEAFF.

The rearrangement joins TRBV14 to TRBJ2-5; tentative D call: TRBD1 (6 bases). The CDR3 is 14 residues long. V dropped 4 bases and J dropped 6 bases, with 15 bases sitting between them. Germline CDR1 reads SGHDN; CDR2 reads FVKESK. The CDR3 reads CASSRDTVLQTQYF. CDR3 sequence (DNA): TGTGCCAGCAGCCGGGACACTGTGTTGCAGACCCAGTACTTC.

The V gene is TRBV5-1, the J gene TRBJ1-1, with a tentative D call TRBD1 (6 bases). Per the germline V gene, CDR1 is SGHRS and CDR2 is YFSETQ. This CDR3 is 16 amino acids long. The V end was cut by 0 bases, the J end by 4 bases, with 16 bases between. CDR3 protein: CASSLALRGMGTEAFF. In DNA form, the CDR3 reads TGCGCCAGCAGCTTGGCGTTGAGGGGGATGGGCACTGAAGCTTTCTTT.

The chain joins TRBV6-6 to TRBJ1-1; no reliable D call. Germline V gives CDR1 MNHNY, CDR2 SVGAGI (reference sequence). The length of the CDR3 is 14 residues. The germline V and J ends were trimmed by 6 bases and 1 base, with 12 bases remaining between them. The CDR3 here is CASRNLPENTEAFF. The DNA of the CDR3 is TGTGCCAGCAGAAACTTACCGGAGAACACTGAAGCTTTCTTT.

The genes are TRBV19 and TRBJ1-1; no definite D call. The germline gives CDR1 LNHDA, CDR2 SQIVND (reference sequence). Trimming removed 3 bases at V and 0 bases at J, with 5 bases between. This CDR3 contains 13 residues. CDR3 amino acids: CASSMGMNTEAFF. The CDR3 DNA reads as TGTGCCAGTAGTATGGGGATGAACACTGAAGCTTTCTTT. Full variable domain (rest looked up from reference TRBV19 and TRBJ1-1): DGGITQSPKYLFRKEGQNVTLSCEQNLNHDAMYWYRQDPGQGLRLIYYSQIVNDFQKGDIAEGYSVSREKKESFPLTVTSAQKNPTAFYLCASSMGMNTEAFFGQGTRLTVV.

The chain links TRBV7-3 to TRBJ2-1; no reliable D call. The CDR3 has 16 amino acids. V dropped 3 bases and J dropped 0 bases, with 12 bases sitting between them. Germline CDR1 reads SGHTA; CDR2 reads FQGTGA. CDR3 region: CASSFSGLSSYNEQFF. In DNA form, the CDR3 reads TGTGCCAGCAGCTTCTCCGGGTTGAGCTCCTACAATGAGCAGTTCTTC. Based on the CDR3 plus reference TRBV7-3 and TRBJ2-1, the full variable domain is GAGVSQTPSNKVTEKGKYVELRCDPISGHTALYWYRQSLGQGPEFLIYFQGTGAADDSGLPNDRFFAVRPEGSVSTLKIQRTERGDSAVYLCASSFSGLSSYNEQFFGPGTRLTVL.

This chain uses TRBV6-4 with TRBJ1-1, with D uncertain. This CDR3 has 11 residues. Germline CDR1 and CDR2: MRHNA and SNTAGT. V gave up 10 bases and J gave up 5 bases, with 11 bases separating them. This chain's CDR3 is CATSRRTEAFF. CDR3 bases: TGTGCCACCTCCCGGAGGACTGAAGCTTTCTTT.

This clone was counted a few times. The CDR3 spells CSVSSMGTGELFF. The CDR3 coding sequence is TGCAGCGTAAGCTCGATGGGCACCGGGGAGCTGTTTTTT. The V gene is TRBV29-1, the J gene TRBJ2-2, with D unclear. This CDR3 is built from 13 residues. V was clipped by 6 bases and J by 4 bases, with 12 bases between them. Germline CDR1 SQVTM, CDR2 ANQGSEA.